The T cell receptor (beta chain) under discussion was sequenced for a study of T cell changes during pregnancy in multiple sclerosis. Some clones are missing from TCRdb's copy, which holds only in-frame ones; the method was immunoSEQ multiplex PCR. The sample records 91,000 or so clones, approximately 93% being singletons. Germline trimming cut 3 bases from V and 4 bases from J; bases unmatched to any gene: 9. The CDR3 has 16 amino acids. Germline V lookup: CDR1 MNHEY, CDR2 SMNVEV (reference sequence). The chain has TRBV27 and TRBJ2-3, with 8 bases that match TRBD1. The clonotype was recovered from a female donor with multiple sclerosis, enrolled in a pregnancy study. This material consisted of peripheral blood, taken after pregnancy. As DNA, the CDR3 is TGTGCCAGCAGTTTTCAGGGGGCGCGTTCCGCAGATACGCAGTATTTT. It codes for CASSFQGARSADTQYF.